This paragraph covers one T cell receptor (beta chain) sequence. Its antigen is as yet unknown. This CDR3 has 16 residues. Looked up from germline, CDR1 is MNHEY and CDR2 is SVGAGI. V shed 2 bases and J shed 0 bases, with 11 bases lying between them. Produced via immunoSEQ multiplex PCR; TCRdb's table is partial and in-frame only. The sample gives approximately 230,000 clones, roughly 87% of which show up once; more than 10% is in the top ten. This record comes from a study of cytomegalovirus exposure and HLA in healthy donors. Study conclusions and caveats: Reportedly, cytomegalovirus status was diagnosed with high sensitivity and specificity. The tendency of first-cohort TCR clusters to co-occur in the approximately 110 validation repertoires was the finding of a later analysis. In vitro checks showed that a few CMV-associated chains really do target CMV antigens.

The chain carries TRBV6-5 and TRBJ1-5; D gene unclear. Sequenced: PBMCs. This clonotype was sampled from a man aged 18 to 30 in good health and CMV-seropositive. CDR3 bases: TGTGCCAGCAGTTACGGGCAGCCTTATAGCAATCAGCCCCAGCATTTT. Protein sequence: CASSYGQPYSNQPQHF.